Listed below are T cell receptor beta chains from one sample, sequenced in a study of OX40 agonist ivuxolimab in advanced cancers. TCRdb keeps only in-frame clones here, not all; method: immunoSEQ multiplex PCR. The sample lists about 65,000 clones; about 92% were seen once. Sample: CD4+ or CD8+ T cells sorted from blood, taken in a trial of the OX40 agonist ivuxolimab. The receptors come from an adult with an advanced solid tumor such as melanoma, head and neck, liver or kidney cancer. CDR3s include the opening cysteine and the closing phenylalanine or tryptophan. The D gene is left open where the match is weak. The listing skips clone size in some rows; elsewhere it reads once, few, many or a size class.

d_call: NA
clone_size: NA
v_call: TRBV18
j_call: TRBJ2-7
cdr3_aa: CASSTTPGRNSYEQYF
cdr3_nt: TGTGCCAGCTCCACAACCCCGGGACGGAACTCCTACGAGCAGTACTTC

d_call: NA
clone_size: NA
v_call: TRBV5-1
j_call: TRBJ1-3
cdr3_aa: CASSLGDESSGNTIYF
cdr3_nt: TGCGCCAGCAGCTTGGGGGACGAGAGCTCTGGAAACACCATATATTTT

d_call: NA
clone_size: NA
v_call: TRBV18
j_call: TRBJ2-2
cdr3_aa: CASSPRFGGSNTGELFF
cdr3_nt: TGTGCCAGCTCACCACGGTTTGGGGGTTCGAACACCGGGGAGCTGTTTTTT

d_call: NA
clone_size: NA
v_call: TRBV7-2
j_call: TRBJ1-1
cdr3_aa: CASSLALIYTEAFF
cdr3_nt: TGTGCCAGCAGCTTAGCGCTCATTTACACTGAAGCTTTCTTT

d_call: NA
clone_size: NA
v_call: TRBV12-5
j_call: TRBJ1-1
cdr3_aa: CASGLVGRGTEAFF
cdr3_nt: TGTGCTAGTGGTTTGGTAGGGAGGGGCACTGAAGCTTTCTTT

d_call: TRBD1
clone_size: NA
v_call: TRBV6-6
j_call: TRBJ1-4
cdr3_aa: CASSSGQGAKKLFF
cdr3_nt: TGTGCCAGCAGTTCGGGACAGGGGGCGAAAAAACTGTTTTTT

d_call: TRBD1
clone_size: few
v_call: TRBV5-4
j_call: TRBJ2-2
cdr3_aa: CASSLRGRVRNTGELFF
cdr3_nt: TGTGCCAGCAGCTTGAGGGGGCGCGTGCGGAACACCGGGGAGCTGTTTTTT

d_call: NA
clone_size: NA
v_call: TRBV5-1
j_call: TRBJ1-2
cdr3_aa: CASSVGGRANYGYTF
cdr3_nt: TGCGCCAGCAGCGTCGGGGGGCGAGCTAACTATGGCTACACCTTC

d_call: TRBD2
clone_size: NA
v_call: TRBV7-2
j_call: TRBJ2-5
cdr3_aa: CASSYPAGGGETQYF
cdr3_nt: TGTGCCAGCAGCTACCCAGCGGGGGGGGGAGAGACCCAGTACTTC

d_call: NA
clone_size: NA
v_call: TRBV7-8
j_call: TRBJ2-3
cdr3_aa: CASSLGVAGTGTDTQYF
cdr3_nt: TGTGCCAGCAGCTTAGGTGTTGCGGGGACTGGCACAGATACGCAGTATTTT

d_call: TRBD1
clone_size: NA
v_call: TRBV6-5
j_call: TRBJ1-1
cdr3_aa: CASSGQGRAFF
cdr3_nt: TGTGCCAGCAGTGGACAGGGGAGAGCTTTCTTT

d_call: NA
clone_size: once
v_call: TRBV30
j_call: TRBJ1-6
cdr3_aa: CAWSTTRGLNNSPLHF
cdr3_nt: TGTGCCTGGAGTACTACTCGGGGACTGAATAATTCACCCCTCCACTTT

d_call: NA
clone_size: NA
v_call: TRBV5-4
j_call: TRBJ1-1
cdr3_aa: CASSPISGNTEAFF
cdr3_nt: TGTGCCAGCAGTCCTATTAGTGGTAACACTGAAGCTTTCTTT

d_call: TRBD1
clone_size: NA
v_call: TRBV5-1
j_call: TRBJ2-7
cdr3_aa: CASSLALGTAYEQYF
cdr3_nt: TGCGCCAGCAGCTTGGCTTTGGGGACAGCGTACGAGCAGTACTTC

d_call: NA
clone_size: NA
v_call: TRBV6-6
j_call: TRBJ2-5
cdr3_aa: CASSYSRASETQYF
cdr3_nt: TGTGCCAGCAGTTACTCCAGGGCGTCGGAGACCCAGTACTTC

d_call: TRBD2
clone_size: NA
v_call: TRBV2
j_call: TRBJ2-1
cdr3_aa: CASSVAGGYNEQFF
cdr3_nt: TGTGCCAGCTCGGTAGCGGGGGGGTACAATGAGCAGTTCTTC